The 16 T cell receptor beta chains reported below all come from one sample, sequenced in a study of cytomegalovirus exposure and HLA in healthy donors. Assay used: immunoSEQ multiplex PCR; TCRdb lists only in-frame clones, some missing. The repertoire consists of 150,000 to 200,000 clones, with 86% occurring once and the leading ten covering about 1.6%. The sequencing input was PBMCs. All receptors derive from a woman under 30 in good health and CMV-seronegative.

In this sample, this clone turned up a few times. The CDR3 bases are TGTGCCAGTAGTATATTGGGTACAGTGGGCACCGGGGAGCTGTTTTTT. It specifies CASSILGTVGTGELFF. The rearrangement links TRBV19 to TRBJ2-2; unclear D gene. The CDR3 totals 16 residues. Trimming removed 2 bases at V and 4 bases at J, with 14 bases between. Germline CDR1 is LNHDA and CDR2 is SQIVND (reference sequence).

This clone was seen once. CDR3 DNA sequence: TGTGCCAGCAGCCCGGGACAGGGTGAAGGGGGCTACACCTTC. Protein sequence: CASSPGQGEGGYTF. The chain employs TRBV6-1 and TRBJ1-2, with 9 bases fitting TRBD1. Germline CDR1 and CDR2: MNHNS and SASEGT. There are 14 residues in the CDR3. Germline trimming cut 6 bases from V and 8 bases from J; bases unmatched to any gene: 10.

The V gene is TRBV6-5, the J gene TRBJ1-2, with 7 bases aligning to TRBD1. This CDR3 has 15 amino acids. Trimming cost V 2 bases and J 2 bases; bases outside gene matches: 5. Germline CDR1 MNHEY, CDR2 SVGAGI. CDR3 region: CASSYRGGANYGYTF. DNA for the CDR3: TGTGCCAGCAGTTACCGAGGGGGCGCAAACTATGGCTACACCTTC.

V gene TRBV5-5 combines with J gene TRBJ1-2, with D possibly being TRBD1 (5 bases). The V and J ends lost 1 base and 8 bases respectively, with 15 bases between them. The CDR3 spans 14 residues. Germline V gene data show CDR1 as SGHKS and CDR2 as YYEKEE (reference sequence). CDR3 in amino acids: CASSLSASGGGYTF. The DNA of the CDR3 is TGTGCCAGCAGCTTGTCGGCCAGCGGGGGAGGCTACACCTTC.

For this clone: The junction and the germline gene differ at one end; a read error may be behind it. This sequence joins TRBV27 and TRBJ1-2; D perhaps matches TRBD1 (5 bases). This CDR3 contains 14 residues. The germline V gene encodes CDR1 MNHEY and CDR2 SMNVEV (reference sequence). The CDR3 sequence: CASSLSESSPGMVF. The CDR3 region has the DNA TGTGCCAGCAGTTTATCTGAGAGTAGTCCAGGGATGGTCTTC.

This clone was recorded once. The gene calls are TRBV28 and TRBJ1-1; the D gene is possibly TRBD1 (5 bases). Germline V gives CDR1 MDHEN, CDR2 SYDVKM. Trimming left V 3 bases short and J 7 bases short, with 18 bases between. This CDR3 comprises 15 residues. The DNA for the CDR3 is TGTGCCAGCAGTTTTCAGGGCCCGACGAGGAGTGAAGCTTTCTTT. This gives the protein CASSFQGPTRSEAFF.

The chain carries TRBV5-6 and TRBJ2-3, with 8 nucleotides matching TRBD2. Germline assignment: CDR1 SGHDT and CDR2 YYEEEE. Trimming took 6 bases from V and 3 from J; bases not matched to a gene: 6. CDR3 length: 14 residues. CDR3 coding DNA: TGTGCCAGCATCAGACCGGGGGGGACAGATACGCAGTATTTT. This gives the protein CASIRPGGTDTQYF.

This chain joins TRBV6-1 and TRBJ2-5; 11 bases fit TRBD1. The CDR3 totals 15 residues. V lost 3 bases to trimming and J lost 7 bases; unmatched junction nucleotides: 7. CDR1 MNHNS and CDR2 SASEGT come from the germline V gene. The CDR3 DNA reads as TGTGCCAGCAGTGAGGGGACAGGGGGGGGTGTGACCCAGTACTTC. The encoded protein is CASSEGTGGGVTQYF.

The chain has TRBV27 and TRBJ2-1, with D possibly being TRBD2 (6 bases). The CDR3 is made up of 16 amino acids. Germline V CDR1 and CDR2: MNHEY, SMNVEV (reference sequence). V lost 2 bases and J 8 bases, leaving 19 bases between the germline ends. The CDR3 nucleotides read TGTGCCAGCAGTTTAGGGGGGACGCCGGCCTCCGATGAGCAGTTCTTC. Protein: CASSLGGTPASDEQFF.

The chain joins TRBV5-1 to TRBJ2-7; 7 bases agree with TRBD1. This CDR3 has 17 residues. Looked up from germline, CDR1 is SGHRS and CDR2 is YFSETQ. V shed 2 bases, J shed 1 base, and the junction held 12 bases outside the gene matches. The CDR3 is CASSLQGTPSQSYEQYF. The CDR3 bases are TGCGCCAGCAGCTTACAGGGGACCCCCAGCCAATCCTACGAGCAGTACTTC.

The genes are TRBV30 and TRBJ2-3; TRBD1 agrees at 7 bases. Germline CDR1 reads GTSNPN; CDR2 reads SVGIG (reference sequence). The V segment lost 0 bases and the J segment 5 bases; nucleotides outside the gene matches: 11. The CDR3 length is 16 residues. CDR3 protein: CAWSVRGQTGLDTQYF. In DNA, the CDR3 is TGTGCCTGGAGTGTACGGGGACAGACCGGGCTAGATACGCAGTATTTT.

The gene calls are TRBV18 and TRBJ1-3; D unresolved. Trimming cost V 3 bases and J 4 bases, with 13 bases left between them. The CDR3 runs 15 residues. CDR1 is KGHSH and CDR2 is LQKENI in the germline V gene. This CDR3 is CASSPSDYGGNTIYF. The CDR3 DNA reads TGTGCCAGCTCACCCAGCGATTATGGCGGAAACACCATATATTTT.

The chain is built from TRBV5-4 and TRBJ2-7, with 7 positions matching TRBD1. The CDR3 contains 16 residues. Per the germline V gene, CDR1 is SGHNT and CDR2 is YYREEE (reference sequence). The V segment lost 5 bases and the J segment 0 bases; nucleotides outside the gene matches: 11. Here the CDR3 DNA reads TGTGCCAGCAGTTCGTACCGGGACAGCGCCTCCTACGAGCAGTACTTC. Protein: CASSSYRDSASYEQYF.

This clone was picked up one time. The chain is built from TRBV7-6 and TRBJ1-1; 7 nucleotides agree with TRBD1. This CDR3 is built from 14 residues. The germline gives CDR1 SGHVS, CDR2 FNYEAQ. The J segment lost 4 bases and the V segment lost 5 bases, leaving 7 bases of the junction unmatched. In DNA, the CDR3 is TGTGCCAGCAGCCCCTTACAGGGGCTCACTGAAGCTTTCTTT. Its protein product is CASSPLQGLTEAFF.

CDR3 protein: CASSVMTGSYNEQFF. As DNA, the CDR3 is TGTGCCAGCAGCGTGATGACAGGCTCCTACAATGAGCAGTTCTTC. The J gene is TRBJ2-1, the V gene TRBV7-8; maybe TRBD1 (6 bases). Germline V lookup: CDR1 SGHVS, CDR2 FQNEAQ. Trimming shortened V by 5 bases and J by 0 bases, and 11 bases separated the two germline ends. The CDR3 covers 15 residues. The full variable domain, in which reference TRBV7-8 and TRBJ2-1 provide the parts outside the CDR3, is GAGVSQSPRYKVAKRGQDVALRCDPISGHVSLFWYQQALGQGPEFLTYFQNEAQLDKSGLPSDRFFAERPEGSVSTLKIQRTQQEDSAVYLCASSVMTGSYNEQFFGPGTRLTVL.

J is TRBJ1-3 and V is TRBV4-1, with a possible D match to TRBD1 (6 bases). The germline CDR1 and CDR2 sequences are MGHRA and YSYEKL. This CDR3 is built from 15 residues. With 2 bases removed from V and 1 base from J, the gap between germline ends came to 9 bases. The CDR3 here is CASSQTGISGNTIYF. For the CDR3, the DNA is TGCGCCAGCAGCCAAACAGGGATATCTGGAAACACCATATATTTT.